Listed below are T cell receptor beta chains from one sample, sequenced in a study of monozygotic twins with inflammatory bowel disease. TCRdb processed the 5' RACE reads again and assigns one entry to each CDR3 protein, with no DNA. This sample's table reports roughly 320,000 distinct CDR3 sequences. Sequenced sample: blood. The source is a human donor with ulcerative colitis or Crohn's disease, or a healthy co-twin of an affected twin (not recorded which). The CDR3 runs from the conserved cysteine through the conserved F or W.

v_call	j_call	cdr3_aa
TRBV12-3/TRBV12-4	TRBJ2-7	CASSDPTGFREQYF
TRBV25-1	TRBJ2-7	CASSELSKSYEQYF
TRBV6-2/TRBV6-3	TRBJ2-7	CASSLGLIVSYEQYF
TRBV20-1	TRBJ2-3	CSARDGGNTQYF
TRBV5-5	TRBJ2-3	CASSLGLHSTDTQYF
TRBV5-6	TRBJ2-7	CASSWGFGEQYF
TRBV18	TRBJ2-1	CVSSDTGALGRSGVEQFF
TRBV11-2	TRBJ2-2	CASSLGFFSGELFF
TRBV6-2/TRBV6-3	TRBJ2-3	CASSFPRQGDGIVGTDTQYF
TRBV12-3/TRBV12-4	TRBJ2-4	CASREDLAKNIQYF
TRBV5-1	TRBJ1-2	CASRPGAPLQGYTF
TRBV12-3/TRBV12-4	TRBJ1-5	CASSEDRGPNNQPQHF
TRBV12-3/TRBV12-4	TRBJ1-3	CASSLAVGRISGNTIYF
TRBV7-6	TRBJ2-7	CASSFTGDTYEQYF
TRBV4-3	TRBJ1-6	CASSQGLENSPLHF
TRBV3-1	TRBJ2-7	CASSQDGHYEQYF
TRBV15	TRBJ2-1	CATSRGTSGRGEQFF
TRBV3-1	TRBJ2-5	CASSRRQVLETQYF
TRBV7-2	TRBJ1-1	CASSLDRGQNTEAFF
TRBV28	TRBJ2-7	CASKRQGTYEQYF
TRBV3-1	TRBJ2-3	CASSQGSIRGVSTQYF
TRBV29-1	TRBJ2-5	CSVDMGATQYF
TRBV6-5	TRBJ2-7	CASSYSIQGYEQYF
TRBV4-3	TRBJ1-6	CASGRYNSPLHF
TRBV9	TRBJ1-2	CASSVRDYGYTF
TRBV14	TRBJ2-3	CASSPRGGDTQYF
TRBV30	TRBJ1-2	CAWSWRQYYGYTF
TRBV27	TRBJ1-5	CASSSDRDQPQHF
TRBV7-9	TRBJ2-1	CASSETGVEFF
TRBV7-2	TRBJ2-7	CASSLGSLVKAEQYF
TRBV29-1	TRBJ1-2	CSSSTNYGYTF
TRBV20-1	TRBJ2-7	CSARASGTYPYEQYF
TRBV24-1	TRBJ2-2	CATRPTGGGTGELFF
TRBV20-1	TRBJ1-1	CSARDDRTALVAFF
TRBV27	TRBJ2-2	CASTRRAQGVVVNTGELFF
TRBV9	TRBJ2-5	CASSATSGLAGRETQYF
TRBV6-1	TRBJ1-6	CATSTELRSNSPLHF
TRBV12-3/TRBV12-4	TRBJ2-7	CASASRDEQYF
TRBV12-3/TRBV12-4	TRBJ2-1	CASSLPGGDKQFF
TRBV18	TRBJ2-5	CASSTTNGETQYF
TRBV11-3	TRBJ2-2	CASSGPGELFF
TRBV27	TRBJ2-4	CASSSDPLAKNIQYF
TRBV4-3	TRBJ1-1	CASSQIQGSPEAFF
TRBV28	TRBJ2-7	CASSLPGTNGYEQYF
TRBV12-3/TRBV12-4	TRBJ1-2	CASSLVTGVYYGYTF
TRBV18	TRBJ1-1	CASSRDTRNTEAFF
TRBV5-1	TRBJ2-2	CASSLVGVQDRELFF
TRBV28	TRBJ2-2	CASMTLTGELFF
TRBV20-1	TRBJ2-6	CSARDRVSGTGANVLTF
TRBV20-1	TRBJ2-7	CSARPDYPLSYEQYF
TRBV18	TRBJ1-5	CASSPGGGQPQHF
TRBV20-1	TRBJ2-3	CSAPTSGGPDTQYF
TRBV9	TRBJ2-3	CASSLPGPGTDTQYF
TRBV9	TRBJ1-5	CASSSGNSNQPQHF